This TCR beta chain was recovered during a study of control samples from healthy donors and cancer patients. The repertoire was sequenced with immunoSEQ multiplex PCR; TCRdb's copy has only in-frame clones and lacks some. The sample holds about 100,000 clones; about 88% are singletons and the top ten take roughly 18%. CDR1 and CDR2 from the germline V gene are MNHEY and SMNVEV (reference sequence). The CDR3 has 15 residues. The V gene lost 5 bases and the J gene lost 4 bases, with 12 bases spanning the gap. This clone was picked up a small number of times. The source is a woman between 50 and 59 years old in good health. Sequenced material: blood. The chain links TRBV27 to TRBJ1-6, with D tentatively TRBD1 (6 bases). As DNA, the CDR3 is TGTGCCAGCAGTCCGCGGACAGATTATAATTCACCCCTCCACTTT. Translating gives CASSPRTDYNSPLHF.